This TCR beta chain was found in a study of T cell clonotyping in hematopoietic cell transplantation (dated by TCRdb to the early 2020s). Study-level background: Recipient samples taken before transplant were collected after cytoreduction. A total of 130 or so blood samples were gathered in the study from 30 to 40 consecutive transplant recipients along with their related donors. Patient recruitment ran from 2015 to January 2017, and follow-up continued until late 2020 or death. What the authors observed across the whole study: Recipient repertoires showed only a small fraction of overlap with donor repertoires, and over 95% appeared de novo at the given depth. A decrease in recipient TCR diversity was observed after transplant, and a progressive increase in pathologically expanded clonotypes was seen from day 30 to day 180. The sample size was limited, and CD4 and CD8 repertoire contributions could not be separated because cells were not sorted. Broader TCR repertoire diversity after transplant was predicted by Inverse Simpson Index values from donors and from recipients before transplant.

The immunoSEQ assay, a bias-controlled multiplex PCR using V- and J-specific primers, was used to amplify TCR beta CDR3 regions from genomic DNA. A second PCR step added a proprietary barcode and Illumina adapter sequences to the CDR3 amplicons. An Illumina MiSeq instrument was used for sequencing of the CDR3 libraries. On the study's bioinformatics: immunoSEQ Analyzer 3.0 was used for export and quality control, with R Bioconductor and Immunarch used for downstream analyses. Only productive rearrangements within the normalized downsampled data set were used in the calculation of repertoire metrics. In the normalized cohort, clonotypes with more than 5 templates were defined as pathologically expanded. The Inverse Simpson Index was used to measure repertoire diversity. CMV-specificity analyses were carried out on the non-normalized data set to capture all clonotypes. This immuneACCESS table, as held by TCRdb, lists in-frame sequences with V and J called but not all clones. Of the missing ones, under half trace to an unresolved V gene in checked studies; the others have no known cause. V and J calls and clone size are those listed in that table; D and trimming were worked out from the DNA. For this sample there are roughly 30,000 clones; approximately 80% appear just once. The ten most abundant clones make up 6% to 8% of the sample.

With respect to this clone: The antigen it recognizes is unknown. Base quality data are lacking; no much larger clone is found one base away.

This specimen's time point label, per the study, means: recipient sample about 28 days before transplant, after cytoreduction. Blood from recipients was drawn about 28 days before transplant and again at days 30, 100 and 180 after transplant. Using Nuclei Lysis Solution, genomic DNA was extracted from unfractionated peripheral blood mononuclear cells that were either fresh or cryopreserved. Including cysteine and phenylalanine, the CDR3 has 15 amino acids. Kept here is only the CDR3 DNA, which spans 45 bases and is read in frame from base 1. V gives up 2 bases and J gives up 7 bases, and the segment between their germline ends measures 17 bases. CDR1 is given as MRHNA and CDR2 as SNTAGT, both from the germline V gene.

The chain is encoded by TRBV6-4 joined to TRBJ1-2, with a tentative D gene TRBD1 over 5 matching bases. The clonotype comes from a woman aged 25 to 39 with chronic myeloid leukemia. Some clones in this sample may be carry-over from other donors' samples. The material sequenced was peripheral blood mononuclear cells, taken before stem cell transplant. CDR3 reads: CASSDTPQGLGGYTF. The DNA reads TGTGCCAGCAGTGACACACCCCAGGGTCTTGGTGGCTACACCTTC.